This entry describes one TCR beta chain. The antigen is unknown. This entry is derived from a study of cytomegalovirus exposure and HLA in healthy donors. Regarding the study as a whole: The authors assumed roughly uniform sequencing depth across donors for presence/absence analyses.

The PCR made use of 60 Vbeta and 13 Jbeta primers. Generated by immunoSEQ multiplex PCR, the TCRdb table keeps only in-frame clones and is missing some. The table gives about 87,000 clones; the top ten clones make up about 16% of it. The CDR3 is 15 residues long. Germline V gives CDR1 LNHDA, CDR2 SQIVND (reference sequence). J gave up 7 bases and V 4 bases, and 7 bases lay outside the gene matches. Input material: PBMCs. J is TRBJ1-2 and V is TRBV19; 12 bases align to TRBD1. This receptor was obtained from a man aged 50-59 years in good health and CMV-seropositive. The CDR3 DNA reads as TGTGCCAGTAGTAAGCCGGGACAGGGGGCGAGTGGCTACACCTTC. Amino acids: CASSKPGQGASGYTF.